Presented here are 14 T cell receptor beta chains from one specimen sequenced in a study of shared clonotypes between healthy human individuals. Method: immunoSEQ multiplex PCR; TCRdb's copy keeps in-frame clones and lacks some. The sample shows 760,000 or so clones, 96% of them seen only once. CD8 cells classed as naive were CD45RO-negative and positively selected for CCR7, excluding terminally differentiated effector memory CD45RA+ cells. The sample was naive CD8+ T cells sorted from blood. The receptors were gathered from a man in his thirties or forties in good health.

This chain uses TRBV29-1 with TRBJ1-1; 7 bases fit TRBD1. CDR1 and CDR2 (germline): SQVTM, ANQGSEA. The V gene end was trimmed by 4 bases and the J gene end by 0 bases; junction bases not matched to a gene: 5. This CDR3 is built from 14 residues. The CDR3 DNA is TGCAGCGTTGTGGGGACAGCCTTGAACACTGAAGCTTTCTTT. It yields the protein CSVVGTALNTEAFF.

This chain uses TRBV5-1 with TRBJ1-1; D call uncertain. The germline V and J ends were trimmed by 0 bases and 1 base, with 13 bases remaining between them. Per the germline V gene, CDR1 is SGHRS and CDR2 is YFSETQ. The CDR3 length is 16 residues. In DNA form, the CDR3 reads TGCGCCAGCAGCTTGGGATTGGGCAGACAGAACACTGAAGCTTTCTTT. Protein sequence: CASSLGLGRQNTEAFF. The variable domain in full, with the rest retrieved from reference TRBV5-1 and TRBJ1-1, is KAGVTQTPRYLIKTRGQQVTLSCSPISGHRSVSWYQQTPGQGLQFLFEYFSETQRNKGNFPGRFSGRQFSNSRSEMNVSTLELGDSALYLCASSLGLGRQNTEAFFGQGTRLTVV.

The chain combines TRBV29-1 with TRBJ2-7; no reliable D call. V lost 4 bases, J lost 4 bases, and 17 bases lay in between. The germline CDR1 and CDR2 sequences are SQVTM and ANQGSEA. The CDR3 has 14 amino acids. The CDR3 bases are TGCAGCGTTGGGCCTTATGACTCCGAATACGAGCAGTACTTC. Its protein product is CSVGPYDSEYEQYF.

This sequence joins TRBV7-2 and TRBJ2-5, with 7 bases that match TRBD1. CDR1 is SGHTA, CDR2 FQGNSA, per germline. This CDR3 region has 16 residues. The J segment lost 1 base and the V segment lost 4 bases, leaving 9 bases of the junction unmatched. This CDR3 is CASSYRGQMLQETQYF. CDR3 sequence (DNA): TGTGCCAGCAGCTACCGGGGACAGATGCTCCAAGAGACCCAGTACTTC.

The V gene is TRBV18, the J gene TRBJ2-3; D ambiguous. Germline lookup yields CDR1 KGHSH and CDR2 LQKENI. This CDR3 comprises 15 residues. Trimming took 0 bases from V and 6 from J, leaving 13 bases between them. The CDR3 sequence is CASSPPTRNFDTQYF. The DNA for the CDR3 is TGTGCCAGCTCACCACCGACACGGAACTTTGATACGCAGTATTTT.

The CDR3 loop is CASTWRTSGPYEQYF. The CDR3 DNA reads TGTGCCAGCACGTGGAGGACTAGCGGCCCCTACGAGCAGTACTTC. The J gene is TRBJ2-7, the V gene TRBV27, with TRBD2 matching 10 bases. Germline V gene data show CDR1 as MNHEY and CDR2 as SMNVEV (reference sequence). The CDR3 extends over 15 amino acids. The J segment lost 2 bases and the V segment lost 7 bases, leaving 8 bases of the junction unmatched.

The chain is built from TRBV7-9 and TRBJ2-3; D is uncertain. V dropped 1 base and J dropped 2 bases, with 10 bases sitting between them. From germline, CDR1 is SEHNR and CDR2 FQNEAQ (reference sequence). This CDR3 comprises 15 residues. The CDR3 coding sequence is TGTGCCAGCAGCTTAGTCGTCTCCATCACAGATACGCAGTATTTT. Translated, it gives CASSLVVSITDTQYF.

This clone occurred once. V gene TRBV27 combines with J gene TRBJ2-7, with 12 nucleotides matching TRBD2. This CDR3 is 15 amino acids long. The germline V gene encodes CDR1 MNHEY and CDR2 SMNVEV (reference sequence). The V gene end was trimmed by 2 bases and the J gene end by 5 bases; junction bases not matched to a gene: 4. The CDR3 region is CASSLASGRAHEQYF. The CDR3 nucleotides read TGTGCCAGCAGTTTAGCTAGCGGGAGGGCCCACGAGCAGTACTTC.

This rearrangement joins TRBV29-1 to TRBJ2-7; 8 nucleotides agree with TRBD2. This CDR3 region has 14 residues. From germline, CDR1 is SQVTM and CDR2 ANQGSEA. Trimming took 5 bases from V and 1 from J; bases not matched to a gene: 7. The CDR3 here is CSVSIAGLSYEQYF. In DNA form, the CDR3 reads TGCAGCGTTTCGATAGCGGGATTATCCTACGAGCAGTACTTC.

This chain joins TRBV7-9 and TRBJ2-1; a possible D gene is TRBD1 (5 bases). Trimming left V 8 bases short and J 9 bases short, with 17 bases between. The CDR3 spans 13 residues. Germline-derived CDR1 and CDR2 are SEHNR and FQNEAQ (reference sequence). CDR3 region: CASGASKRGEQFF. As DNA, the CDR3 is TGTGCCAGCGGGGCCTCGAAAAGGGGTGAGCAGTTCTTC.

This chain connects TRBV11-2 to TRBJ2-2, with TRBD1 as a possible D gene (5 bases). The CDR3 is 12 amino acids. Germline V gene lookup returns CDR1 SGHAT and CDR2 FQNNGV. The germline V and J ends were trimmed by 5 bases and 9 bases, with 10 bases remaining between them. The CDR3 DNA is TGTGCCAGCAGCCCCGGACATTGGGAGCTGTTTTTT. Amino acid sequence: CASSPGHWELFF. Full variable domain (outside the CDR3, taken from reference TRBV11-2 and TRBJ2-2): EAGVAQSPRYKIIEKRQSVAFWCNPISGHATLYWYQQILGQGPKLLIQFQNNGVVDDSQLPKDRFSAERLKGVDSTLKIQPAKLEDSAVYLCASSPGHWELFFGEGSRLTVL.

This chain connects TRBV4-1 to TRBJ1-1, with 11 bases matching TRBD1. The CDR3 is made up of 15 amino acids. CDR1 is MGHRA, CDR2 YSYEKL, per germline. Trimming took 4 bases from V and 8 from J; bases not matched to a gene: 9. CDR3 nucleotide sequence: TGCGCCAGCAGCCTAGGGACAGGGGGTACCTCGGAAGCTTTCTTT. Translation gives CASSLGTGGTSEAFF.

The chain links TRBV9 to TRBJ2-7, with a weak D call TRBD2 (6 bases). Germline V gene sequence: CDR1 SGDLS, CDR2 YYNGEE. Trimming pared 3 bases from V and 2 bases from J, leaving 18 bases between. The CDR3 loop spans 16 amino acids. The CDR3 DNA reads as TGTGCCAGCAGCGAGAGCCGGGACTCTCCAACCTACGAGCAGTACTTC. This sequence encodes CASSESRDSPTYEQYF. Using reference TRBV9 and TRBJ2-7 for the parts outside the CDR3, the full variable domain is DSGVTQTPKHLITATGQRVTLRCSPRSGDLSVYWYQQSLDQGLQFLIQYYNGEERAKGNILERFSAQQFPDLHSELNLSSLELGDSALYFCASSESRDSPTYEQYFGPGTRLTVT.

The rearrangement uses TRBV6-1 and TRBJ2-1, with D possibly matching TRBD1 (5 bases). The germline V gene has CDR1 MNHNS and CDR2 SASEGT. This CDR3 is built from 13 residues. V was trimmed by 3 bases and J by 15 bases, leaving 18 bases between them. The CDR3, as DNA: TGTGCCAGCAGTGATGACAGTTTAGGTGTCCTGTTCTTC. Translating gives CASSDDSLGVLFF.